These 30 T cell receptor beta chains came from one sample sequenced in a study of T cells in Graves' hyperthyroidism and ophthalmopathy. TCR beta CDR3 regions were amplified from RNA. A first-round RT-PCR of the TCR CDR3 used the HTBI primer set. TCRdb reanalysed the multiplex PCR reads using MiXCR and keeps one entry per CDR3 protein. The sample consists of over 500,000 distinct CDR3 sequences, under 20% of them appearing once. The sample taken for sequencing was blood. The receptors were sampled from a woman aged 18-35 years with Graves' ophthalmopathy.

This clonotype was observed at least ten times. The V and J genes are TRBV7-9 and TRBJ2-7; weak D call: TRBD2 (6 bases). V lost 4 bases and J 0 bases, leaving 19 bases between the germline ends. The CDR3 is 17 residues long. The germline V gene has CDR1 SEHNR and CDR2 FQNEAQ (reference sequence). The CDR3 bases are TGTGCCAGCAGCTCGGGGGAAGGGTACGGGCACTCCTACGAGCAGTACTTC. Amino acid sequence: CASSSGEGYGHSYEQYF. Using reference TRBV7-9 and TRBJ2-7 for the parts outside the CDR3, the full variable domain is DTGVSQNPRHKITKRGQNVTFRCDPISEHNRLYWYRQTLGQGPEFLTYFQNEAQLEKSRLLSDRFSAERPKGSFSTLEIQRTEQGDSAMYLCASSSGEGYGHSYEQYFGPGTRLTVT.

At least ten counts were recorded for this clonotype. The genes are TRBV7-9 and TRBJ2-2; 11 bases line up with TRBD2. CDR1 SEHNR and CDR2 FQNEAQ come from the germline V gene (reference sequence). J lost 1 base, V lost 5 bases, and 3 bases had no gene match. The length of the CDR3 is 16 residues. The DNA of the CDR3 is TGTGCCAGCAGCCTCGGGACTAGCGGGAACACCGGGGAGCTGTTTTTT. Translation gives CASSLGTSGNTGELFF.

Turning to this clonotype: One end of the junction varies from germline; a read error may be responsible. The chain combines TRBV2 with TRBJ1-1; no reliable D call. CDR3 length: 13 amino acids. Per the germline V gene, CDR1 is SNHLY and CDR2 is FYNNEI. CDR3 coding DNA: TGCGCCAGCAGCCAACAACCGAGCACTGAAGCTTTCTTT. It translates to CASSQQPSTEAFF.

The V gene is TRBV19, the J gene TRBJ1-5, with a possible D match to TRBD1 (6 bases). V lost 3 bases and J 1 base, leaving 10 bases between the germline ends. CDR1 is LNHDA, CDR2 SQIVND, per germline (reference sequence). The CDR3 runs to 15 residues. The CDR3 loop is CASSITGSSNQPQHF. The CDR3 DNA follows: TGTGCCAGTAGTATTACAGGGAGCAGCAATCAGCCCCAGCATTTT. Using reference TRBV19 and TRBJ1-5 for the parts outside the CDR3, the full variable domain is DGGITQSPKYLFRKEGQNVTLSCEQNLNHDAMYWYRQDPGQGLRLIYYSQIVNDFQKGDIAEGYSVSREKKESFPLTVTSAQKNPTAFYLCASSITGSSNQPQHFGDGTRLSIL.

This clonotype was detected many times. The chain links TRBV20-1 to TRBJ2-7, with TRBD1 matching 9 bases. The germline V gene has CDR1 DFQATT and CDR2 SNEGSKA (reference sequence). The CDR3 has 16 residues. J was trimmed by 3 bases and V by 3 bases; bases with no gene match: 12. CDR3 amino acids: CSARVPPGQGVYEQYF. The DNA for the CDR3 is TGCAGTGCTAGGGTCCCCCCGGGACAGGGTGTCTACGAGCAGTACTTC.

This clonotype appeared once. V usage is TRBV28 and J usage is TRBJ2-3; perhaps TRBD2 as D (6 bases). Per germline, CDR1 MDHEN and CDR2 SYDVKM. This CDR3 spans 14 amino acids. With 6 bases removed from V and 3 bases from J, the gap between germline ends came to 13 bases. The CDR3 DNA sequence: TGTGCCAGCAGCGGCGGGAAAGAAACAGATACGCAGTATTTT. It codes for CASSGGKETDTQYF.

This clonotype was counted at least ten times. CDR3 residues: CASSAPGQGRGYTF. CDR3 nucleotide sequence: TGTGCCAGCAGTGCCCCCGGACAGGGACGGGGCTACACCTTC. The rearrangement uses TRBV12-3 or TRBV12-4 and TRBJ1-2; TRBD1 matches 8 bases. This CDR3 is 14 amino acids long. The ends lost 5 bases at V and 8 bases at J; junction bases unmatched: 10.

The chain recombines TRBV30 with TRBJ2-7; maybe TRBD1 (6 bases). CDR1 and CDR2 from the germline V gene are GTSNPN and SVGIG (reference sequence). This CDR3 is 13 amino acids long. The V end lost 4 bases, the J end lost 8 bases, and 18 bases lay between the germline ends. In DNA, the CDR3 is TGTGCCTGGAATGGAGTCCTGGACAGCCAGCAGTACTTC. This translates into CAWNGVLDSQQYF.

This clonotype was counted many times. The rearrangement joins TRBV20-1 to TRBJ2-7; 8 bases are a match to TRBD1. The CDR3 contains 16 residues. Germline assignment: CDR1 DFQATT and CDR2 SNEGSKA (reference sequence). The V gene end was trimmed by 2 bases and the J gene end by 4 bases; junction bases not matched to a gene: 13. This CDR3 is CSARIRGRPPNYEQYF. The CDR3 DNA is TGCAGTGCTAGAATCAGGGGGCGCCCACCCAATTACGAGCAGTACTTC.

This clonotype was seen many times. V usage is TRBV7-3 and J usage is TRBJ2-5, with a tentative D call TRBD1 (5 bases). The CDR3 extends over 14 amino acids. CDR1 and CDR2 (germline): SGHTA, FQGTGA. Trimming removed 5 bases at V and 6 bases at J, with 16 bases between. CDR3 nucleotides: TGTGCCAGCAGCCAGGGATTGGTAGGGAAGACCCAGTACTTC. It specifies CASSQGLVGKTQYF.

The CDR3, as DNA: TGCAGTGCTAGTAATGGACTAGCCACAGATACGCAGTATTTT. It yields the protein CSASNGLATDTQYF. The chain carries TRBV20-1 and TRBJ2-3; 8 bases align to TRBD2. V shed 3 bases and J 2 bases; nucleotides not matched to a gene: 4. The CDR3 sequence is 14 residues long. CDR1 and CDR2 from the germline V gene are DFQATT and SNEGSKA (reference sequence).

This rearrangement joins TRBV4-1 to TRBJ1-3; D remains unclear. Germline V gene lookup returns CDR1 MGHRA and CDR2 YSYEKL. This CDR3 comprises 16 residues. V dropped 0 bases and J dropped 0 bases, with 9 bases sitting between them. CDR3 residues: CASSQDQRVSGNTIYF. For the CDR3, the DNA is TGCGCCAGCAGCCAAGATCAGAGAGTCTCTGGAAACACCATATATTTT.

V gene TRBV6-1 combines with J gene TRBJ1-6; the D is unclear. V was trimmed by 5 bases and J by 13 bases, leaving 9 bases between them. This CDR3 region has 11 residues. Looked up from germline, CDR1 is MNHNS and CDR2 is SASEGT. The CDR3 loop reads CASSSHGPLHF. In nucleotides, the CDR3 is TGTGCCAGCAGTTCCCATGGCCCCCTCCACTTT.

This clonotype appeared a few times. The chain combines TRBV7-3 with TRBJ1-1, with unresolved D. V lost 5 bases and J 4 bases, leaving 17 bases between the germline ends. This CDR3 is 15 amino acids long. Germline V gives CDR1 SGHTA, CDR2 FQGTGA. CDR3 residues: CASSPLEGFSTEAFF. As DNA, the CDR3 is TGTGCCAGCAGCCCCCTTGAGGGATTTAGCACTGAAGCTTTCTTT.

On this clonotype itself: A much larger clonotype is one base distant, so this may be a read error. The chain is built from TRBV20-1 and TRBJ1-1; no definite D call. V was trimmed by 0 bases and J by 5 bases, leaving 7 bases between them. The CDR3 is 12 residues long. The V gene's germline CDR1 is DFQATT and CDR2 SNEGSKA (reference sequence). The CDR3 protein is CSARDGQTEAFF. The CDR3 DNA reads as TGCAGTGCTAGAGATGGGCAGACTGAAGCTTTCTTT.

A few counts support this clonotype. This sequence may be a read error, since a much larger clone differs from it by one base. CDR3 coding DNA: TGTGCCAGCAGGACTGGCGGCTACAATGAGCAGTTCTTC. This translates into CASRTGGYNEQFF. The chain has TRBV6-2 or TRBV6-3 and TRBJ2-1; no definite D call. V lost 6 bases to trimming and J lost 3 bases, with 9 bases between them. Germline-derived CDR1 and CDR2 are MNHEY and SVGEGT. This CDR3 spans 13 amino acids.

This clonotype was recorded many times. This chain links TRBV7-3 with TRBJ2-2; D unclear. The V gene lost 2 bases and the J gene lost 6 bases, with 7 bases spanning the gap. Germline V lookup: CDR1 SGHTA, CDR2 FQGTGA. CDR3 size: 13 residues. Written as DNA, the CDR3 is TGTGCCAGCAGCTTAGGGCGGTCCGGGGAGCTGTTTTTT. Protein product: CASSLGRSGELFF.

This clonotype showed up many times. CDR3 residues: CASSQPGQGAGNTIYF. CDR3 nucleotides: TGCGCCAGCAGCCAGCCGGGACAGGGCGCTGGAAACACCATATATTTT. The V call is TRBV4-1, the J call TRBJ1-3, with TRBD1 matching over 9 bases. Per the germline V gene, CDR1 is MGHRA and CDR2 is YSYEKL. V was pared by 3 bases and J by 2 bases, with 5 bases of the junction left unmatched. The CDR3 extends over 16 amino acids.

On this clonotype itself: A much larger clone is a single base away; this may be a read error. V usage is TRBV2 and J usage is TRBJ2-3; the D gene could be TRBD1 or TRBD2 (5 bases each). CDR1 and CDR2 from the germline V gene are SNHLY and FYNNEI. This CDR3 contains 14 residues. Deletions cut 1 base from V and 4 bases from J, with 9 bases between. CDR3 amino acids: CASSEGGTADTQYF. The CDR3 DNA is TGTGCCAGCAGTGAAGGGGGGACCGCAGATACGCAGTATTTT. Supplemented by reference TRBV2 and TRBJ2-3, the full variable domain reads EPEVTQTPSHQVTQMGQEVILRCVPISNHLYFYWYRQILGQKVEFLVSFYNNEISEKSEIFDDQFSVERPDGSNFTLKIRSTKLEDSAMYFCASSEGGTADTQYFGPGTRLTVL.

This clonotype was detected a few times. This chain uses TRBV28 with TRBJ2-3, with a tentative D call TRBD1 (6 bases). The length of the CDR3 is 12 residues. Trimming took 5 bases from V and 9 from J, leaving 12 bases between them. CDR1 and CDR2 from the germline V gene are MDHEN and SYDVKM. The CDR3 DNA is TGTGCCAGCAGTGATTGGACAGTGACGCAGTATTTT. This translates into CASSDWTVTQYF.

The J gene is TRBJ2-1, the V gene TRBV15; 7 nucleotides agree with TRBD2. CDR3 length: 16 amino acids. Germline V CDR1 and CDR2: LNHNV, YYDKDF (reference sequence). With V trimmed by 7 bases and J by 0 bases, 9 bases remained unmatched. The CDR3 sequence: CATNPGRVSSYNEQFF. CDR3 coding DNA: TGTGCCACCAACCCGGGGAGGGTGAGCTCCTACAATGAGCAGTTCTTC.

The gene calls are TRBV28 and TRBJ1-4; 7 nucleotides line up with TRBD1. J lost 5 bases, V lost 4 bases, and 10 bases had no gene match. The length of the CDR3 is 16 residues. Looked up from germline, CDR1 is MDHEN and CDR2 is SYDVKM. CDR3 nucleotides: TGTGCCAGCAGTTCACCCGGGACAGCTATGAATGAAAAACTGTTTTTT. This translates into CASSSPGTAMNEKLFF. Full variable domain (outside the CDR3, taken from reference TRBV28 and TRBJ1-4): DVKVTQSSRYLVKRTGEKVFLECVQDMDHENMFWYRQDPGLGLRLIYFSYDVKMKEKGDIPEGYSVSREKKERFSLILESASTNQTSMYLCASSSPGTAMNEKLFFGSGTQLSVL.

This clonotype was detected ten times or more. The rearrangement uses TRBV12-3 or TRBV12-4 and TRBJ1-4, with TRBD1 matching over 9 bases. The CDR3 spans 16 residues. Losses at the gene ends were 4 bases for V and 3 bases for J; bases not matched to a gene: 6. CDR3 DNA: TGTGCCAGCAGTTCTAAGGACAGGGGATCTAATGAAAAACTGTTTTTT. Protein sequence: CASSSKDRGSNEKLFF.

This clonotype was recorded a few times. The chain combines TRBV6-2 or TRBV6-3 with TRBJ1-3, with 8 bases identical to TRBD1. The germline V gene has CDR1 MNHEY and CDR2 SVGEGT. V was pared by 2 bases and J by 2 bases, with 5 bases of the junction left unmatched. CDR3 length equals 16 residues. The CDR3 nucleotides read TGTGCCAGCAGTTACAGCAGGGGGCTCCCTGGAAACACCATATATTTT. It yields the protein CASSYSRGLPGNTIYF.

This clonotype was counted ten times or more. The chain has TRBV2 and TRBJ1-2; TRBD1 matches at 7 bases. J lost 3 bases, V lost 10 bases, and 11 bases had no gene match. The CDR3 is 14 residues long. The V gene's germline CDR1 is SNHLY and CDR2 FYNNEI. The CDR3 is CATRRETGHYGYTF. The DNA of the CDR3 is TGTGCCACCCGCCGTGAGACAGGGCACTATGGCTACACCTTC. The whole variable domain, remainder taken from reference TRBV2 and TRBJ1-2, is EPEVTQTPSHQVTQMGQEVILRCVPISNHLYFYWYRQILGQKVEFLVSFYNNEISEKSEIFDDQFSVERPDGSNFTLKIRSTKLEDSAMYFCATRRETGHYGYTFGSGTRLTVV.

This clonotype was counted ten times or more. V and J are TRBV6-1 and TRBJ1-2, with a weak D call TRBD1 (5 bases). This CDR3 is built from 13 residues. V lost 5 bases, J lost 8 bases, and 15 bases lay in between. Germline CDR1 and CDR2: MNHNS and SASEGT. CDR3 DNA sequence: TGTGCCAGCAGTACCCCATTGAGGGGAGGCTACACCTTC. It codes for CASSTPLRGGYTF.

The table lists this clonotype with many counts. The V gene is TRBV18, the J gene TRBJ1-3; the match to TRBD1 covers 7 bases. The trim removed 4 bases at V and 0 bases at J, leaving 6 bases unmatched. Germline CDR1 reads KGHSH; CDR2 reads LQKENI. The CDR3 covers 16 residues. In DNA form, the CDR3 reads TGTGCCAGCTCACACCGGGACAGCAGCTCTGGAAACACCATATATTTT. Encoded protein: CASSHRDSSSGNTIYF.

This chain uses TRBV7-8 with TRBJ1-4, with TRBD1 matching 10 bases. V lost 6 bases, J lost 8 bases, and 9 bases stayed unmatched. The CDR3 is made up of 15 amino acids. The germline V gene has CDR1 SGHVS and CDR2 FQNEAQ. The CDR3 nucleotides are TGTGCCAGCAGTCAACGGGGGGACAGGGGCGAAAAACTGTTTTTT. Translation gives CASSQRGDRGEKLFF.

The chain employs TRBV19 and TRBJ2-5; 11 nucleotides align to TRBD1. V shed 3 bases, J shed 2 bases, and the junction held 11 bases outside the gene matches. Per the germline V gene, CDR1 is LNHDA and CDR2 is SQIVND (reference sequence). The CDR3 is 18 residues long. DNA for the CDR3: TGTGCCAGTAGTATCCCCGCGGACCGGGACAGGGGGCAAGAGACCCAGTACTTC. It specifies CASSIPADRDRGQETQYF.

This clonotype was found many times. The rearrangement uses TRBV5-5 and TRBJ2-2; no reliable D call. In germline, CDR1 is SGHKS, CDR2 YYEKEE (reference sequence). There are 15 residues in the CDR3. Trimming stripped 1 base from V and 2 bases from J, with 9 bases between. CDR3 DNA sequence: TGTGCCAGCAGCTTGTTGGGGTCAAACACCGGGGAGCTGTTTTTT. Amino acid sequence: CASSLLGSNTGELFF.